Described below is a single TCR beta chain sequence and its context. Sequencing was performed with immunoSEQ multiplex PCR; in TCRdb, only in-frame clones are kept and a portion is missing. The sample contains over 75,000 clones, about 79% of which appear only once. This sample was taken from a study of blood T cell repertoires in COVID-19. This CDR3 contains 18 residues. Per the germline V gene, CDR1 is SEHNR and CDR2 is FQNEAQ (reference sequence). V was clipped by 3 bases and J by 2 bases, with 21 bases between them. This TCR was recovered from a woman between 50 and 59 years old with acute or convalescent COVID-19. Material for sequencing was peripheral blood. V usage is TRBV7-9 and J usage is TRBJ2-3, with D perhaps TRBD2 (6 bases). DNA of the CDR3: TGTGCCAGCAGCTTCCCGGTGCAGGGAGGAACACACACAGATACGCAGTATTTT. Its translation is CASSFPVQGGTHTDTQYF.